These T cell receptor beta chains were read from a single sample in a study of T cells in localized non-small cell lung cancer. Data came from immunoSEQ multiplex PCR; TCRdb stores just in-frame clones and leaves some out. The sample lists 25,000 to 30,000 clones, about 80% occurring once. Sequencing used peripheral blood mononuclear cells, obtained before any cancer treatment. These TCRs come from a man aged 40 to 70 with stage III lung adenocarcinoma. Each CDR3 is given with its conserved first and last residue. A D gene is named only where the DNA matches it firmly. A clone size is listed for some rows: how often the clone was seen (once, few, many), or a class if it is expanded.

v_call	d_call	cdr3_length	clone_size	j_call	cdr3_nt	cdr3_aa
TRBV7-9	.	14	.	TRBJ2-7	TGTGCCAGCAGCTTTCAAGGGGGTCCCTACGAGCAGTACTTC	CASSFQGGPYEQYF
TRBV23-1	TRBD1	15	.	TRBJ1-6	TGCGCCAGCAGCCAAGTTCAGGGGGATAATTCACCCCTCCACTTT	CASSQVQGDNSPLHF
TRBV27	.	15	.	TRBJ1-4	TGTGCCAGCAAGAGCGGATTTGACCCTTACGAAAAACTGTTTTTT	CASKSGFDPYEKLFF
TRBV6-5	TRBD1	16	few	TRBJ2-5	TGTGCCAGCAGTTATGAAGGGACAGCCTTAGGAGAGACCCAGTACTTC	CASSYEGTALGETQYF
TRBV18	TRBD1	16	.	TRBJ2-2	TGTGCCAGCTCACCACCGGGACAGGGGGACACCGGGGAGCTGTTTTTT	CASSPPGQGDTGELFF
TRBV5-1	TRBD1	13	.	TRBJ1-2	TGCGCCAGCAGCCCCGACAGGGGGCACGGCTACACCTTC	CASSPDRGHGYTF
TRBV10-3	.	14	.	TRBJ2-5	TGTGCCATCAGTGAGGCGCCGGACCAAGAGACCCAGTACTTC	CAISEAPDQETQYF
TRBV13	.	16	.	TRBJ1-4	TGTGCCAGCAGCCGATCTGCCGGGACAACTAATGAAAAACTGTTTTTT	CASSRSAGTTNEKLFF
TRBV2	TRBD2	15	.	TRBJ2-7	TGTGCCAGCAGTATGGGATTAGCGGGTTTCTACGAGCAGTACTTC	CASSMGLAGFYEQYF
TRBV28	TRBD1	15	.	TRBJ1-4	TGTGCCAGCAGCACCGCCGGGACAGTGAGTGAAAAACTGTTTTTT	CASSTAGTVSEKLFF
TRBV29-1	.	13	.	TRBJ1-1	TGCAGCGTTGCCAGGACAGCGAACACTGAAGCTTTCTTT	CSVARTANTEAFF
TRBV5-1	.	16	few	TRBJ1-6	TGCGCCAGCAGCTTCTCCCCGAGCTCCTATAATTCACCCCTCCACTTT	CASSFSPSSYNSPLHF
TRBV6-1	.	15	.	TRBJ2-1	TGTGCCAGCAGAACGGGGGTAAGCTCCTACAATGAGCAGTTCTTC	CASRTGVSSYNEQFF
TRBV11-2	TRBD2	14	once	TRBJ2-7	TGTGCCAGCAGCGAAAGACTAGCGGGATCCGAGCAGTACTTC	CASSERLAGSEQYF
TRBV30	.	13	.	TRBJ2-7	TGTGCCTGGAGCAGGGCAGGGGTCCACGAGCAGTACTTC	CAWSRAGVHEQYF
TRBV10-3	.	15	.	TRBJ1-1	TGTGCCATCAGTGAGTCGGTGGCCATGAACACTGAAGCTTTCTTT	CAISESVAMNTEAFF
TRBV7-3	.	11	.	TRBJ2-1	TGTGCCAGCAGCTTAGGGAATGAGCAGTTCTTC	CASSLGNEQFF
TRBV7-9	.	18	once	TRBJ2-4	TGTGCCAGCAGCCTAACCTCTCACAGGATCGGGGCCAAAAACATTCAGTACTTC	CASSLTSHRIGAKNIQYF
TRBV28	TRBD2	14	few	TRBJ2-7	TGTGCCAGCGTACGTAGCGGGGGGACCTACGAGCAGTACTTC	CASVRSGGTYEQYF
TRBV30	.	13	.	TRBJ2-6	TGTGCCTCCGGCCCCTCTGGGGCCAACGTCCTGACTTTC	CASGPSGANVLTF
TRBV6-5	.	15	.	TRBJ1-4	TGTGCCAGCAGTTACTCGGACTCAACTAATGAAAAACTGTTTTTT	CASSYSDSTNEKLFF
TRBV6-1	.	17	.	TRBJ1-3	TGTGCCAGCAGTGCACCATTCTACGCCAGCTCTGGAAACACCATATATTTT	CASSAPFYASSGNTIYF
TRBV18	.	14	.	TRBJ1-2	TGTGCCAGCTCACCACCAGGCCTAGTCTATGGCTACACCTTC	CASSPPGLVYGYTF
TRBV11-2	TRBD2	16	once	TRBJ2-3	TGTGCCAGCAGCCCCCGTGGTGCGGGAGGCACAGATACGCAGTATTTT	CASSPRGAGGTDTQYF
TRBV27	.	14	.	TRBJ1-6	TGTGCCAGCAGTTTAGTGCTAGGGAGGTCACCCCTCCACTTT	CASSLVLGRSPLHF
TRBV5-4	.	12	.	TRBJ2-3	TGTGCCAGCAGCTTCGACACAGATACGCAGTATTTT	CASSFDTDTQYF
TRBV4-2	TRBD1	19	.	TRBJ1-4	TGTGCCAGCAGCCAAGACCATAACAGGGGTGGAGTAACTAATGAAAAACTGTTTTTT	CASSQDHNRGGVTNEKLFF
TRBV20-1	.	11	.	TRBJ2-5	TGCAGTGCTCCAAAGGGGGAGACCCAGTACTTC	CSAPKGETQYF
TRBV7-1	TRBD2	14	.	TRBJ2-7	TGTGCCAGCAGCCCTAGCGGTTACTCCTACGAGCAGTACTTC	CASSPSGYSYEQYF
TRBV29-1	.	11	.	TRBJ1-2	TGCAGCGTTGGAGAACCCTATGGCTACACCTTC	CSVGEPYGYTF
TRBV6-6	TRBD1	16	.	TRBJ1-5	TGTGCCAGCAGTCCGGAGACAGGGCGGAGAGATCAGCCCCAGCATTTT	CASSPETGRRDQPQHF
TRBV28	.	13	few	TRBJ1-6	TGTGCCAGCAGTTTAGGGCGGGCGCCACCCCTCCACTTT	CASSLGRAPPLHF
TRBV27	TRBD1	15	.	TRBJ2-1	TGTGCCAGCAGTTTAGACGGGACAGGATCCAATGAGCAGTTCTTC	CASSLDGTGSNEQFF
TRBV10-3	.	9	few	TRBJ2-5	TGTGCCGAGGCCGGGACCCAGTACTTC	CAEAGTQYF
TRBV7-2	.	16	once	TRBJ1-1	TGTGCCAGCAGCTTTTGGGGCCGTCATATGAACACTGAAGCTTTCTTT	CASSFWGRHMNTEAFF
TRBV6-6	TRBD2	14	once	TRBJ2-7	TGTGCCAGCAGTACCCTAGCGGGAGGGTACGAGCAGTACTTC	CASSTLAGGYEQYF
TRBV7-9	TRBD1	16	.	TRBJ2-6	TGTGCCAGCAAAAGGGGGCAAAACTCTGGGGCCAACGTCCTGACTTTC	CASKRGQNSGANVLTF
TRBV28	TRBD1	14	.	TRBJ1-1	TGTGCCAGCAGCACCGGGACAGGGAACACTGAAGCTTTCTTT	CASSTGTGNTEAFF
TRBV11-2	TRBD2	15	.	TRBJ2-7	TGTGCCAGCAGCTCCGTCGGGACTAGCGGGAGAGGGCAGTACTTC	CASSSVGTSGRGQYF
TRBV19	.	16	.	TRBJ2-3	TGTGCCAGTAGTGACCGTGGGGCAGCTAGCACAGATACGCAGTATTTT	CASSDRGAASTDTQYF
TRBV7-9	.	18	.	TRBJ2-3	TGTGCCAGCAGCCTAGACCAGACCTCTGCCCCTGGCACAGATACGCAGTATTTT	CASSLDQTSAPGTDTQYF
TRBV5-1	.	10	.	TRBJ2-5	TGCGCCAGCGAGCAAGAGACCCAGTACTTC	CASEQETQYF
TRBV4-2	.	18	.	TRBJ2-3	TGTGCCAGCAGCCAAGAGATACCATGGGCTAGCGCCACAGATACGCAGTATTTT	CASSQEIPWASATDTQYF
TRBV10-1	.	15	.	TRBJ1-1	TGCGCCAGCAGTCCCACAACCGGACAGAACACTGAAGCTTTCTTT	CASSPTTGQNTEAFF
TRBV2	.	15	.	TRBJ2-2	TGTGCCAGCAAGAAGGGGCACCCGAACACCGGGGAGCTGTTTTTT	CASKKGHPNTGELFF
TRBV10-2	TRBD1	17	few	TRBJ1-2	TGCGCCAGCAGTAAGGGGGCGCGGTGGTTCGTAAACTATGGCTACACCTTC	CASSKGARWFVNYGYTF
TRBV6-1	TRBD1	14	once	TRBJ1-1	TGTGCCAGCAGTCTAGGACAGGGGTTGACTGAAGCTTTCTTT	CASSLGQGLTEAFF
TRBV11-2	TRBD2	15	.	TRBJ2-7	TGTGCCAGCAGCTTGTCTAGCGGGAGTATCTACGAGCAGTACTTC	CASSLSSGSIYEQYF
TRBV30	TRBD2	16	.	TRBJ2-2	TGTGCCTGGAGTCTAGGACTAGCGGGATACACCGGGGAGCTGTTTTTT	CAWSLGLAGYTGELFF
TRBV4-1	TRBD1	16	.	TRBJ2-7	TGCGCCAGCAGCCATTTCCCGGGACAGAAAACTTACGAGCAGTACTTC	CASSHFPGQKTYEQYF
TRBV13	TRBD1	12	once	TRBJ2-7	TGTGCCAGCAGCGCTGGGACAGTCGAGCAGTACTTC	CASSAGTVEQYF
TRBV6-1	TRBD1	15	.	TRBJ1-5	TGTGCCAGCAGTGAAGTACAGGGGAGCAATCAGCCCCAGCATTTT	CASSEVQGSNQPQHF
TRBV4-1	TRBD1	15	few	TRBJ1-1	TGCGCCAGCAGCCGAGGGGACAGGGTGAACACTGAAGCTTTCTTT	CASSRGDRVNTEAFF
TRBV4-2	.	14	.	TRBJ2-2	TGTGCCAGCAGCCAAGAAGAACGCACCGGGGAGCTGTTTTTT	CASSQEERTGELFF
TRBV14	.	18	.	TRBJ1-4	TGTGCCAGCAGCCAAGAAGGGGGAGCAGGGGCTTTTAGGGAAAAACTGTTTTTT	CASSQEGGAGAFREKLFF